The source of this T cell receptor beta chain is a study of chemoradiotherapy in HPV16-positive cancers. Study results and limitations: Functional assays defining HPV-specific T cells used only a couple of HPV16-positive patients.

Some clones are missing from TCRdb's copy, which holds only in-frame ones; the method was immunoSEQ multiplex PCR. The table includes tens of thousands of clones, 80% to 90% detected once. The trim removed 5 bases at V and 0 bases at J, leaving 9 bases unmatched. Germline V gene data show CDR1 as SGHTA and CDR2 as FQGNSA. This CDR3 spans 17 amino acids. Regarding this clone: Antigen specificity is unknown.

This specimen was blood, taken from a patient who underwent chemoradiotherapy. The TCR comes from a human donor with HPV-associated anogenital cancer. The V call is TRBV7-2, the J call TRBJ2-7, with TRBD2 matching 11 bases. The CDR3, as DNA: TGTGCCAGCAGCCTCCGGACTAGCGGGCCGAGCTCCTACGAGCAGTACTTC. Its translation: CASSLRTSGPSSYEQYF.